The following is a T cell receptor (beta chain) sequence with its context. The V end lost 5 bases, the J end lost 1 base, and 5 bases lay between the germline ends. The CDR3 has 11 residues. The germline V gene has CDR1 DFQATT and CDR2 SNEGSKA (reference sequence). This specimen belongs to a study of blood T cell repertoires in COVID-19. Turning to the study itself: Two negative PCRs, clearance, or symptom resolution were required of recovered Cohort 3 donors.

Authors' processing steps: Reference gene primer amplification gave nucleated cell count estimates. The method was immunoSEQ multiplex PCR; TCRdb's version includes in-frame clones alone and lacks a portion of them. V and J calls and clone size follow that table, whereas D and trimming were derived from the DNA. The sample records about 270,000 clones, 70% to 90% being singletons. Sequencing was performed on PBMCs or T cells enriched from blood (not recorded which). The chain has TRBV20-1 and TRBJ2-5; unclear D gene. This TCR derives from a woman aged 60-75 years in a cohort exposed to, infected with or recovered from COVID-19 (not recorded which). The CDR3 loop reads CSALAQETQYF. CDR3 coding DNA: TGCAGTGCTTTGGCCCAAGAGACCCAGTACTTC.